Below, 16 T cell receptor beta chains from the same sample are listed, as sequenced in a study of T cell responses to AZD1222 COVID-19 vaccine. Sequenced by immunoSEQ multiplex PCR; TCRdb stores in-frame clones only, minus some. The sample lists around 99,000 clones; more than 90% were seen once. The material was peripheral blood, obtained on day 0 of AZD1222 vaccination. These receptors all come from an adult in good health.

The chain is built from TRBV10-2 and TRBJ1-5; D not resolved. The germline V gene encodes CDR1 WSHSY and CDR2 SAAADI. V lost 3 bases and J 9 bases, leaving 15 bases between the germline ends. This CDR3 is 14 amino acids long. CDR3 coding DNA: TGCGCCAGCAGTGATGGAGGACCCCGGAGGCCCCAGCATTTT. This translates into CASSDGGPRRPQHF.

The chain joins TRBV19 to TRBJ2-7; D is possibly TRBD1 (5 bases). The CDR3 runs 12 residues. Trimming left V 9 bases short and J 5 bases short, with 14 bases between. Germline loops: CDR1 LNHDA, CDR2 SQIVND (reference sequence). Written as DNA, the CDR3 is TGTGCCAGCTCCAGGGTACCCGACGAGCAGTACTTC. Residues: CASSRVPDEQYF.

The CDR3 DNA sequence: TGCGCCAGCAGCCAAGTTCGGCTGTTTTTT. Protein: CASSQVRLFF. This sequence joins TRBV4-3 and TRBJ2-2; no clear D. Trimming stripped 1 base from V and 13 bases from J, with 4 bases between. CDR3 length equals 10 residues. Germline V lookup: CDR1 LGHNA, CDR2 YSLEER.

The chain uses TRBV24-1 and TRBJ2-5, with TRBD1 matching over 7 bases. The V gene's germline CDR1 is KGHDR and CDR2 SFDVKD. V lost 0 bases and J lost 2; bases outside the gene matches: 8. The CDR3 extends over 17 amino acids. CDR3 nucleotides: TGTGCCACCAGTGATTTGCATGGGGACAGACAACAAGAGACCCAGTACTTC. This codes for CATSDLHGDRQQETQYF.

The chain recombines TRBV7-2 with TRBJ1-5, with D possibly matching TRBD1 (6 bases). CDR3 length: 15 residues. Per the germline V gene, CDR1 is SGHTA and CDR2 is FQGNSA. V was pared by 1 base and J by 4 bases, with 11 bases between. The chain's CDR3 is CASSLVAQGNQPQHF. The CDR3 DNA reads TGTGCCAGCAGCTTAGTCGCACAGGGTAATCAGCCCCAGCATTTT.

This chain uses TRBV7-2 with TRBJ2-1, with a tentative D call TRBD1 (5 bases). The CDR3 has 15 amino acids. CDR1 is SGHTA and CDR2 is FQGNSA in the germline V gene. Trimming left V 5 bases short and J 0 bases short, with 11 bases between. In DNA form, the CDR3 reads TGTGCCAGCAGCCCCCAGGGCAGCTCCTACAATGAGCAGTTCTTC. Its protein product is CASSPQGSSYNEQFF. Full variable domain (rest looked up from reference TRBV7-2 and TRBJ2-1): GAGVSQSPSNKVTEKGKDVELRCDPISGHTALYWYRQSLGQGLEFLIYFQGNSAPDKSGLPSDRFSAERTGGSVSTLTIQRTQQEDSAVYLCASSPQGSSYNEQFFGPGTRLTVL.

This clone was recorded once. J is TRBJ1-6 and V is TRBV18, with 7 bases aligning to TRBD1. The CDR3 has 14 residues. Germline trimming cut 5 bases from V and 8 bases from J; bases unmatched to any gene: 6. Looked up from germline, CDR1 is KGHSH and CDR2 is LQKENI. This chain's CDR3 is CASSSTGWDSPLHF. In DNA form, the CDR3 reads TGTGCCAGCTCATCGACAGGGTGGGATTCACCCCTCCACTTT. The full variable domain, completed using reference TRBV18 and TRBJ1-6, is NAGVMQNPRHLVRRRGQEARLRCSPMKGHSHVYWYRQLPEEGLKFMVYLQKENIIDESGMPKERFSAEFPKEGPSILRIQQVVRGDSAAYFCASSSTGWDSPLHFGNGTRLTVT.

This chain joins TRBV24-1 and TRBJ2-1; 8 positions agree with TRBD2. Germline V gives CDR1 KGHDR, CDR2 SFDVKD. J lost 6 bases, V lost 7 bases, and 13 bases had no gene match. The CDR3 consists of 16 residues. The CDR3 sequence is CATRSPAGEAGNEQFF. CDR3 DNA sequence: TGTGCCACCAGAAGTCCAGCGGGAGAGGCGGGCAATGAGCAGTTCTTC.

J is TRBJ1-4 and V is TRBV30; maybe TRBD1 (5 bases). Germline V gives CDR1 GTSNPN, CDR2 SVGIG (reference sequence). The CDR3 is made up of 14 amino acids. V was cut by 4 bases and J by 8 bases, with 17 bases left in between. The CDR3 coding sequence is TGTGCCTGGACTATGCAAGGGGCTGTAGAAAAACTGTTTTTT. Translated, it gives CAWTMQGAVEKLFF.

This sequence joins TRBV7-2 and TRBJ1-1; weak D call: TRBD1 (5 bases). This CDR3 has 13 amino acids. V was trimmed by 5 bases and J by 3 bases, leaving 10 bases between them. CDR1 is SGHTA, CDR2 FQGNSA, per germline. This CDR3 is CASSPGPYTEAFF. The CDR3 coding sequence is TGTGCCAGCAGCCCAGGGCCCTACACTGAAGCTTTCTTT.

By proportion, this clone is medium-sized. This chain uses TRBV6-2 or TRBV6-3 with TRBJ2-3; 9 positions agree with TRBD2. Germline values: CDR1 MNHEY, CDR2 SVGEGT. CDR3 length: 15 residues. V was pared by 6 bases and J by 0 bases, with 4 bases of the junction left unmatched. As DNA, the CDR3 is TGTGCCAGCAGCCCAACTAGCGGGAGCACAGATACGCAGTATTTT. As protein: CASSPTSGSTDTQYF.

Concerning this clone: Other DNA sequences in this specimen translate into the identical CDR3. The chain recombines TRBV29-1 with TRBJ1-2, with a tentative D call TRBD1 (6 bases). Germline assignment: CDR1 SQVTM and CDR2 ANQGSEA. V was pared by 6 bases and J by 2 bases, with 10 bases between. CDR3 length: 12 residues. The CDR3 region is CSVGGQNYGYTF. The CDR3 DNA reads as TGCAGCGTCGGCGGACAGAACTATGGCTACACCTTC.

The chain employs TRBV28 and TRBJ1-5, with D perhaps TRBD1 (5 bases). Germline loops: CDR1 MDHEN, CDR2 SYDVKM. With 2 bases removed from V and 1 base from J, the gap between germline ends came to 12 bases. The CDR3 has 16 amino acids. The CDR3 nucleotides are TGTGCCAGCAGTTTAACGCCAGGGAGGAGCAATCAGCCCCAGCATTTT. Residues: CASSLTPGRSNQPQHF. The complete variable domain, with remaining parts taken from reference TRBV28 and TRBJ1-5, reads DVKVTQSSRYLVKRTGEKVFLECVQDMDHENMFWYRQDPGLGLRLIYFSYDVKMKEKGDIPEGYSVSREKKERFSLILESASTNQTSMYLCASSLTPGRSNQPQHFGDGTRLSIL.

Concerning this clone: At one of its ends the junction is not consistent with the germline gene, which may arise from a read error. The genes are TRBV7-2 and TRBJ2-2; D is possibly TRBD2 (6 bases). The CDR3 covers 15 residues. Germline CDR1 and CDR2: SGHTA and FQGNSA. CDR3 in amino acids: CASSLAVVGTGELFF. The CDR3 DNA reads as TGTGCCAGCAGTTTAGCGGTGGTGGGCACCGGGGAGCTGTTTTTT.

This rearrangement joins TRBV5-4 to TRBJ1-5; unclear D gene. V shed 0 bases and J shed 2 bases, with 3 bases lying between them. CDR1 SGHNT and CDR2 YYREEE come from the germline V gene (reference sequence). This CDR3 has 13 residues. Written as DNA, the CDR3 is TGTGCCAGCAGCTTGGCCGGCAATCAGCCCCAGCATTTT. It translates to CASSLAGNQPQHF.

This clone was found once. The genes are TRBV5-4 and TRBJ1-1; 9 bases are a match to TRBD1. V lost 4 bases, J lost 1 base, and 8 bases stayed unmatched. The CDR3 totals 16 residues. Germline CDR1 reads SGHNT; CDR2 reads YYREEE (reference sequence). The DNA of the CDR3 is TGTGCCAGCAGCATTCCGGGACAGGGTCGGAACACTGAAGCTTTCTTT. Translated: CASSIPGQGRNTEAFF.